The 20 T cell receptor beta chains in this list originate from one sample, sequenced in a study of CD8+ T cells in alopecia areata (dated by TCRdb to about 2018). Libraries were built with the immunoSEQ multiplex PCR assay. For TCR sequencing, RNA was extracted from every sample and reverse transcribed into cDNA to serve as template. Drawn from immuneACCESS, this table holds only the in-frame rearrangements with V and J called that TCRdb kept. Clones are partly lost; checked studies trace under half to an unresolved V gene and leave the rest unexplained. In all, the sample holds some 210,000 clones, and approximately 67% of those were seen once. The ten largest clones capture roughly 1.2% of the sample. Per the publication, the treatment or condition label means: oral pan-JAK inhibitor, 5-10 mg twice daily. Sample: CD4+ T cells sorted from blood, taken at week 44, from a patient treated with tofacitinib. All receptors come from a human donor with alopecia areata.

With regard to this clone: Additional DNA sequences in this sample encode the identical CDR3. The chain combines TRBV29-1 with TRBJ2-7; D remains ambiguous. This CDR3 is built from 11 residues. Germline loops: CDR1 SQVTM, CDR2 ANQGSEA. The V end was cut by 3 bases, the J end by 3 bases, with 6 bases between. CDR3 sequence (DNA): TGCAGCGTTGAGAACAGCTACGAGCAGTACTTC. Translation gives CSVENSYEQYF.

This clone has just one count. The chain employs TRBV29-1 and TRBJ2-3; a possible D gene is TRBD1 (6 bases). CDR3 length equals 12 residues. CDR1 SQVTM and CDR2 ANQGSEA come from the germline V gene. Trimming took off 4 bases at V and 8 bases at J, with 13 bases between the two ends. CDR3 bases: TGCAGCGTTGTGACAGGAAAGGGTACGCAGTATTTT. Translation: CSVVTGKGTQYF.

This clone was seen only once. The rearrangement links TRBV11-2 to TRBJ1-6; D gene uncertain. Deletions cut 0 bases from V and 0 bases from J, with 12 bases between. The germline gives CDR1 SGHAT, CDR2 FQNNGV. The CDR3 runs 18 residues. The CDR3 sequence is CASSLEPGSSSYNSPLHF. The DNA for the CDR3 is TGTGCCAGCAGCTTAGAGCCGGGGAGTAGCTCCTATAATTCACCCCTCCACTTT.

V usage is TRBV30 and J usage is TRBJ2-5; no reliable D call. This CDR3 is 16 amino acids long. The V gene's germline CDR1 is GTSNPN and CDR2 SVGIG (reference sequence). V was shortened by 1 base and J by 5 bases, with 20 bases between the two germline ends. The CDR3 reads CAWSGTAGPGTETQYF. CDR3 nucleotides: TGTGCCTGGAGTGGAACCGCCGGACCCGGAACGGAGACCCAGTACTTC.

This chain uses TRBV5-1 with TRBJ2-1; D ambiguous. Germline values: CDR1 SGHRS, CDR2 YFSETQ. This CDR3 region has 15 residues. V was shortened by 4 bases and J by 8 bases, with 19 bases between the two germline ends. The CDR3, as DNA: TGCGCCAGCAGCGAGGCCGCTACCCAAAGGGATGAGCAGTTCTTC. Residues: CASSEAATQRDEQFF.

The rearrangement joins TRBV4-3 to TRBJ2-5, with D unclear. The CDR3 length is 14 residues. The germline CDR1 and CDR2 sequences are LGHNA and YSLEER. V lost 4 bases and J lost 5, with 14 bases in between. CDR3 in amino acids: CASSLLGSGETQYF. DNA for the CDR3: TGCGCCAGCAGCCTTCTGGGATCTGGGGAGACCCAGTACTTC.

V usage is TRBV25-1 and J usage is TRBJ1-1, with D hard to call. This CDR3 is built from 12 residues. The V gene lost 1 base and the J gene lost 6 bases, with 6 bases spanning the gap. Germline V gene lookup returns CDR1 MGHDK and CDR2 SYGVNS. DNA of the CDR3: TGTGCCAGCAGTGAATTTAATTCTGAAGCTTTCTTT. It specifies CASSEFNSEAFF.

The chain uses TRBV29-1 and TRBJ1-2, with 7 bases aligning to TRBD1. This CDR3 spans 12 amino acids. Germline lookup yields CDR1 SQVTM and CDR2 ANQGSEA. V dropped 7 bases and J dropped 8; count of bases not matched to a gene: 10. In DNA, the CDR3 is TGCAGCGGATCCGGGACAGTCGGGGGCTACACCTTC. Amino acids: CSGSGTVGGYTF.

CDR3 region: CAWSQPGQGSTEAFF. The CDR3 DNA sequence: TGTGCCTGGAGTCAACCTGGGCAGGGATCCACTGAAGCTTTCTTT. The chain employs TRBV30 and TRBJ1-1; TRBD1 is a possible D gene (5 bases). V gave up 2 bases and J gave up 4 bases, with 17 bases separating them. This CDR3 is built from 15 residues. Looked up from germline, CDR1 is GTSNPN and CDR2 is SVGIG (reference sequence).

This chain uses TRBV14 with TRBJ1-4; no definite D call. There are 15 residues in the CDR3. V lost 1 base to trimming and J lost 5 bases, with 11 bases between them. Germline V gene data show CDR1 as SGHDN and CDR2 as FVKESK. CDR3 nucleotides: TGTGCCAGCAGCCAAGTCGTCAACTACAATGAAAAACTGTTTTTT. Protein: CASSQVVNYNEKLFF.

The chain has TRBV5-6 and TRBJ2-1, with 7 bases fitting TRBD1. Germline V lookup: CDR1 SGHDT, CDR2 YYEEEE. V was clipped by 3 bases and J by 4 bases; unmatched bases: 4. CDR3 length: 14 amino acids. CDR3 nucleotide sequence: TGTGCCAGCAGCTCCCCGGGACAGTACAATGAGCAGTTCTTC. This encodes CASSSPGQYNEQFF.

The chain joins TRBV4-1 to TRBJ2-1; D is unclear. Trimming pared 4 bases from V and 5 bases from J, leaving 9 bases between. CDR1 and CDR2 (germline): MGHRA, YSYEKL. The CDR3 covers 13 residues. CDR3 loop: CASSPATDNEQFF. CDR3 nucleotides: TGCGCCAGCAGCCCTGCCACCGACAATGAGCAGTTCTTC.

The V call is TRBV7-2, the J call TRBJ2-3, with TRBD2 identical over 7 bases. V lost 5 bases and J lost 6; bases outside the gene matches: 8. This CDR3 is 14 amino acids long. Germline V gene lookup returns CDR1 SGHTA and CDR2 FQGNSA. The CDR3 nucleotides read TGTGCCAGCAGCCCGGGACTACAATCGGATACGCAGTATTTT. Translated, it gives CASSPGLQSDTQYF.

The genes are TRBV13 and TRBJ2-7; 8 bases are a match to TRBD1. After removal of 5 bases from V and 3 bases from J, the junction contained 9 bases not matched to a gene. Germline V gives CDR1 PRHDT, CDR2 FYEKMQ (reference sequence). The CDR3 is 15 amino acids. The CDR3 region is CASSKGTGRGYEQYF. The CDR3 nucleotides read TGTGCCAGCAGCAAGGGGACAGGCAGGGGCTACGAGCAGTACTTC.

The chain links TRBV7-2 to TRBJ1-1; 8 bases line up with TRBD1. Losses at the gene ends were 3 bases for V and 4 bases for J; bases not matched to a gene: 1. The CDR3 sequence is 13 residues long. Germline V lookup: CDR1 SGHTA, CDR2 FQGNSA. The CDR3 bases are TGTGCCAGCAGCTTCGGACAGGGCACTGAAGCTTTCTTT. It codes for CASSFGQGTEAFF. The variable domain in full, completed from reference TRBV7-2 and TRBJ1-1, reads GAGVSQSPSNKVTEKGKDVELRCDPISGHTALYWYRQSLGQGLEFLIYFQGNSAPDKSGLPSDRFSAERTGGSVSTLTIQRTQQEDSAVYLCASSFGQGTEAFFGQGTRLTVV.

The chain has TRBV5-1 and TRBJ2-7; TRBD1 aligns across 9 bases. Trimming removed 4 bases from V and 4 bases from J; junction bases left unmatched: 9. The CDR3 extends over 15 amino acids. The V gene's germline CDR1 is SGHRS and CDR2 YFSETQ. CDR3 residues: CASSPPGTGLYEQYF. The CDR3 nucleotides read TGCGCCAGCAGCCCCCCCGGGACAGGGCTTTACGAGCAGTACTTC.

This clone was counted only a few times. The J gene is TRBJ2-6, the V gene TRBV7-7; no clear D gene. The V and J ends lost 5 bases and 1 base respectively, with 12 bases between them. Germline lookup yields CDR1 SSHAT and CDR2 FNYEAQ (reference sequence). CDR3 length: 16 amino acids. Here the CDR3 DNA reads TGTGCCAGCAGCCCTACCGGGTCTTCTGGGGCCAACGTCCTGACTTTC. As protein: CASSPTGSSGANVLTF.

The chain has TRBV7-2 and TRBJ2-7; possible D gene TRBD2, 5 bases. V was shortened by 5 bases and J by 3 bases, with 14 bases between the two germline ends. The CDR3 covers 14 residues. Per germline, CDR1 SGHTA and CDR2 FQGNSA. CDR3 residues: CASSPRGSFYEQYF. Here the CDR3 DNA reads TGTGCCAGCAGCCCCCGGGGAAGTTTCTACGAGCAGTACTTC. Full variable domain (rest looked up from reference TRBV7-2 and TRBJ2-7): GAGVSQSPSNKVTEKGKDVELRCDPISGHTALYWYRQSLGQGLEFLIYFQGNSAPDKSGLPSDRFSAERTGGSVSTLTIQRTQQEDSAVYLCASSPRGSFYEQYFGPGTRLTVT.

CDR3 in DNA: TGTGCCAGCAGCTTGAGTGGTCGGGCCTACGAGCAGTACTTC. The encoded protein is CASSLSGRAYEQYF. V and J are TRBV11-2 and TRBJ2-7; D is unresolved. In germline, CDR1 is SGHAT, CDR2 FQNNGV. CDR3 length equals 14 residues. Between the trimmed V and J ends, which lost 3 bases and 2 bases, there was a span of 11 bases. Drawing the rest from reference TRBV11-2 and TRBJ2-7, the complete variable domain is EAGVAQSPRYKIIEKRQSVAFWCNPISGHATLYWYQQILGQGPKLLIQFQNNGVVDDSQLPKDRFSAERLKGVDSTLKIQPAKLEDSAVYLCASSLSGRAYEQYFGPGTRLTVT.

This clone showed up just a few times. This chain links TRBV29-1 with TRBJ2-3, with 12 bases matching TRBD1. The germline gives CDR1 SQVTM, CDR2 ANQGSEA. The V segment lost 7 bases and the J segment 5 bases; nucleotides outside the gene matches: 13. The length of the CDR3 is 16 residues. The DNA for the CDR3 is TGCAGCGCCGAAGTTGGGACAGGGGGCGCGGGAGATACGCAGTATTTT. The encoded protein is CSAEVGTGGAGDTQYF.